Reported below is one TCR beta chain. This entry belongs to a study of shared clonotypes between healthy human individuals. The protocol was immunoSEQ multiplex PCR, while the TCRdb copy is restricted to in-frame clones and leaves out a portion. The sample contains around 2.1 million clones, more than 85% of which appear only once. The V gene's germline CDR1 is MNHNS and CDR2 SASEGT. V lost 5 bases, J lost 4 bases, and 9 bases lay in between. The CDR3 sequence is 13 residues long. It was CD45RO-negative cells, positively selected for CCR7, that made up naive CD8 cells, with terminally differentiated effector memory CD45RA+ cells excluded.

This chain connects TRBV6-1 to TRBJ1-5; D perhaps matches TRBD1 (6 bases). Material for sequencing was naive CD8+ T cells from PBMCs. This TCR was recovered from a man between 18 and 29 years old in good health. Some clones in this sample may be carry-over from other donors' samples. This CDR3 reads CASSPTGNQPQHF. The DNA for the CDR3 is TGTGCCAGCAGTCCTACAGGGAATCAGCCCCAGCATTTT.